This T cell receptor (beta chain) appears in the sequencing data of a study of blood T cell repertoires in COVID-19. This clone appeared once. V was cut by 3 bases and J by 7 bases, with 12 bases left in between. The CDR3 sequence is 13 residues long. Germline CDR1 is MDHEN and CDR2 is SYDVKM. Only in-frame clones appear in the TCRdb table, and some are missing; sequencing was by immunoSEQ multiplex PCR. The repertoire holds around 250,000 clones, with 86% as singletons. This sequence originates from a woman in her fifties or sixties who had recovered from COVID-19. The specimen sequenced was peripheral blood. V is TRBV28 and J is TRBJ1-1; no reliable D call. Here the CDR3 reads CASSLLRAFEAFF. CDR3 coding DNA: TGTGCCAGCAGTTTGCTCCGAGCCTTTGAAGCTTTCTTT.